This is a list of T cell receptor beta chains from one sample in a study of vaccination effects on CD4 cells after COVID-19. Their recognized antigens are unknown. Generated by immunoSEQ multiplex PCR, the TCRdb table keeps only in-frame clones and is missing some. The data show about 47,000 clones, 76% seen once. Sequencing used CD4+ T cells from PBMCs cultured without peptide, obtained before COVID-19 vaccination. Receptor source: a human donor who had a prior SARS-CoV-2 infection. CDR3s include the opening cysteine and the closing phenylalanine or tryptophan. D genes are given only for firm matches. Expanded clones get a size class; other rows say once, few or many, or leave the size out.

>.|TRBJ1-3|TRBD1|TRBV7-6
TGTGCCAGCAGCTTAGCTACAGGGGCTGGAAACACCATATATTTT
CASSLATGAGNTIYF
>.|TRBJ2-1|.|TRBV20-1
TGCAGTGCTAGTAGCGGATTCCCCTACAATGAGCAGTTCTTC
CSASSGFPYNEQFF
>.|TRBJ2-4|.|TRBV18
TGTGCCAGCTCACCAGTTGGTGGGAACATTCAGTACTTC
CASSPVGGNIQYF
>.|TRBJ2-5|.|TRBV6-2/TRBV6-3
TGTGCCAGCAGTTATAGTCAGGAGACCCAGTACTTC
CASSYSQETQYF
>.|TRBJ1-3|.|TRBV15
TGTGCCACCAGCAGAGATGTAGGGTTTTTTGGAAACACCATATATTTT
CATSRDVGFFGNTIYF
>.|TRBJ2-3|TRBD2|TRBV4-1
TGCGCCAGCAGCCAAAATAAAGCCCCTAGCGGGGATAGGAATACGCAGTATTTT
CASSQNKAPSGDRNTQYF
>few|TRBJ2-5|TRBD2|TRBV5-1
TGCGCCAGCAGCCTGTCTAGCGGGACTCAAGAGACCCAGTACTTC
CASSLSSGTQETQYF
>.|TRBJ2-5|.|TRBV24-1
TGTGCCACCAGTGATCCCGGACGGGGTCAAGAGACCCAGTACTTC
CATSDPGRGQETQYF
>.|TRBJ1-2|.|TRBV5-4
TGTGCCAGCAGCTTGTTAGACAGGCTGGACCTTCATGGCTACACCTTC
CASSLLDRLDLHGYTF
>.|TRBJ2-7|TRBD2|TRBV7-2
TGTGCCAGCAGCAGCGGGAGCTCCTACGAGCAGTACTTC
CASSSGSSYEQYF
>.|TRBJ2-7|TRBD1|TRBV2
TGTGCCAGTAACGACAGGGGGCTGGACGAGCAGTACTTC
CASNDRGLDEQYF
>few|TRBJ2-1|.|TRBV5-4
TGTGCCAGCAGCTTGGTTTCAGTCGGGTTAAATGAGCAGTTCTTC
CASSLVSVGLNEQFF
>.|TRBJ2-1|.|TRBV2
TGTGCCAGCAGTACCGACGGTTACAATGAGCAGTTCTTC
CASSTDGYNEQFF
>.|TRBJ2-1|.|TRBV25-1
TGTGCCAGCAGTGAAGAAGGGCTCGGTGCTGCTGGCTACAATGAGCAGTTCTTC
CASSEEGLGAAGYNEQFF
>.|TRBJ2-2|TRBD2|TRBV4-1
TGCGCCAGCAGCCAAGATGGACGGGGGGGCCTATACACCGGGGAGCTGTTTTTT
CASSQDGRGGLYTGELFF
>.|TRBJ1-2|.|TRBV6-5
TGTGCCAGCGCGGACGCTTATTATGGCTACACCTTC
CASADAYYGYTF
>.|TRBJ2-7|.|TRBV30
TGTGCCTGGAGTGTCAAAGGTTTGTACGAGCAGTACTTC
CAWSVKGLYEQYF
>.|TRBJ1-2|.|TRBV12-3/TRBV12-4
TGTGCCAGCAGTGCCCGGGAGCGCGGCTACACCTTC
CASSARERGYTF
>.|TRBJ1-1|.|TRBV29-1
TGCAGCGTTGCTAAGAGGGGGGGCACTGAAGCTTTCTTT
CSVAKRGGTEAFF
>.|TRBJ2-3|.|TRBV9
TGTGCCAGCAGCTATGGGACGCCGACTAGCACAGATACGCAGTATTTT
CASSYGTPTSTDTQYF
>.|TRBJ2-7|.|TRBV9
TGTGCCAGCAGCGTAGACTACGGTAGGGGCTACGAGCAGTACTTC
CASSVDYGRGYEQYF
>.|TRBJ1-3|TRBD1|TRBV6-5
TGTGCCAGCAGCCTCCGGGACAGGGGAAGAAACACCATATATTTT
CASSLRDRGRNTIYF
>.|TRBJ1-1|.|TRBV9
TGTGCCAGCAGCACTCGACAGAGGAACACTGAAGCTTTCTTT
CASSTRQRNTEAFF
>.|TRBJ1-1|TRBD1|TRBV7-9
TGTGCCAGCAGCGCTCAGGGGGACACTGAAGCTTTCTTT
CASSAQGDTEAFF
>once|TRBJ1-5|.|TRBV6-1
TGTGCCAGCAGTGAAGCACGGACGCCCCGCGGTCAGCCCCAGCATTTT
CASSEARTPRGQPQHF
>.|TRBJ2-1|.|TRBV29-1
TGCAGCGTTGAAGGGGCCTCCACTGGGGCGGCTGAGCAGTTCTTC
CSVEGASTGAAEQFF
>.|TRBJ2-1|.|TRBV20-1
TGCAGTGCTAGTAAGGGGACGGATTCCTACAATGAGCAGTTCTTC
CSASKGTDSYNEQFF
>.|TRBJ2-1|TRBD1|TRBV12-5
TGTGCTAGTGGTCATACCACGCCGGGACAGGGCTACAATGAGCAGTTCTTC
CASGHTTPGQGYNEQFF
>medium-sized|TRBJ2-5|TRBD1|TRBV2
TGTGCCAGCAGGGAGAACAGGGGTGTCAGCCAGTACTTC
CASRENRGVSQYF
>.|TRBJ1-1|TRBD1|TRBV5-1
TGCGCCAGCAGCCCGGGACAGGGTAACACTGAAGCTTTCTTT
CASSPGQGNTEAFF
>.|TRBJ2-1|TRBD2|TRBV7-2
TGTGCCAGCAGCTTAGTGAGGGGGGTAGGTAGCGGGAGGTGGAATGAGCAGTTCTTC
CASSLVRGVGSGRWNEQFF
>.|TRBJ2-1|.|TRBV18
TGTGCCAGCTCATCCCGGGGCAACTCCTACAATGAGCAGTTCTTC
CASSSRGNSYNEQFF
>.|TRBJ2-1|TRBD2|TRBV27
TGTGCCAGCAGTTCCCCTAGCGGGGGGGCCGTTTCCTACAATGAGCAGTTCTTC
CASSSPSGGAVSYNEQFF
>.|TRBJ1-2|.|TRBV2
TGTGCCAGCAGTGAGGCCAGGGAGGGCAGCGGCTACACCTTC
CASSEAREGSGYTF
>.|TRBJ1-5|TRBD1|TRBV23-1
TGCGCCAGCCCTTTTCCGCCCTCTTACAGGGGAGGGAATCAGCCCCAGCATTTT
CASPFPPSYRGGNQPQHF
>few|TRBJ1-3|.|TRBV7-9
TGTGCCAGCAGCTCACGGACGGGGGGAAACACCATATATTTT
CASSSRTGGNTIYF
>.|TRBJ2-2|.|TRBV7-9
TGTGCCAGCAGCTTAATAGACGCCGGGGAGCTGTTTTTT
CASSLIDAGELFF
>.|TRBJ2-3|TRBD2|TRBV6-6
TGTGCCAGCAGTTACTCGCCCGGGACTAGCGAAATTTTT
CASSYSPGTSEIF
>.|TRBJ2-5|TRBD1|TRBV18
TGTGCCAGCTCACAGGACAGGGCGCAAGAGACCCAGTACTTC
CASSQDRAQETQYF
>.|TRBJ2-1|TRBD2|TRBV3-1/TRBV3-2
TGTGCCAGCAGCCAAGCCCCTAGCGGGGCCTACAATGAGCAGTTCTTC
CASSQAPSGAYNEQFF
>.|TRBJ2-3|.|TRBV30
TGTGCCTGGAGTGTCTCCGATACGCAGTATTTT
CAWSVSDTQYF
>once|TRBJ2-7|TRBD1|TRBV29-1
TGCAGCGTTGCGAAAGGGACAGGCTCCTACGAGCAGTACTTC
CSVAKGTGSYEQYF
>.|TRBJ2-1|TRBD1|TRBV6-5
TGTGCCAGCAGTCTCGACAGGGTAGAGAATGAGCAGTTCTTC
CASSLDRVENEQFF
>.|TRBJ1-2|.|TRBV2
TGTGCCAGCAGTGGGGGGAACTATGGCTACACCTTC
CASSGGNYGYTF
>.|TRBJ2-5|.|TRBV27
TGTGCCAGCAGCCACCATGGTCAGGGCCTTTCCGGGGCCCAGTACTTC
CASSHHGQGLSGAQYF
>.|TRBJ2-2|TRBD1|TRBV2
TGTGCCAGCATGGGACAGGACACCGGGGAGCTGTTTTTT
CASMGQDTGELFF
>.|TRBJ2-1|TRBD2|TRBV3-1/TRBV3-2
TGTGCCAGCAGCCAAGGTTCTAGCGGGGGCAATGAGCAGTTCTTC
CASSQGSSGGNEQFF
>.|TRBJ1-6|.|TRBV19
TGTGCCACCGGGCACCTCAATTCACCCCTCCACTTT
CATGHLNSPLHF
>.|TRBJ2-5|TRBD2|TRBV3-1/TRBV3-2
TGTGCCAGCAGCTTAGCGGGGGAACAAGAGACCCAGTACTTC
CASSLAGEQETQYF
>once|TRBJ2-7|.|TRBV24-1
TGTGCCACCAGTGATTTGAACAGATCTAGGACCTACGAGCAGTACTTC
CATSDLNRSRTYEQYF
>.|TRBJ2-7|.|TRBV7-3
TGTGCCAGCAGCTTAATTGGGACGCCTAGACTCCACTCCTACGAGCAGTACTTC
CASSLIGTPRLHSYEQYF
>once|TRBJ1-1|.|TRBV6-5
TGTGCCAGCAGCGCCGTAGTGGTCACTGAAGCTTTCTTT
CASSAVVVTEAFF
>.|TRBJ2-1|.|TRBV4-3
TGCGCCAGCAGCCAAGGATTGGTAGCGCCTAACAATGAGCAGTTCTTC
CASSQGLVAPNNEQFF
>few|TRBJ1-1|.|TRBV5-1
TGCGCCAGCAGGAGGACAGATTCGCGTGAGACGGCTTTCTTT
CASRRTDSRETAFF
>few|TRBJ1-1|TRBD1|TRBV6-6
TGTGCCAGCAGTTTCGGACAGGTAGAAGCTTTCTTT
CASSFGQVEAFF